These T cell receptor beta chains were read from a single sample in a study of blood T cell repertoires in COVID-19. Assay used: immunoSEQ multiplex PCR; TCRdb lists only in-frame clones, some missing. Among some 230,000 clones listed, about 86% were seen once. Sequenced input: peripheral blood. The receptors were sampled from a woman in her fifties or sixties with acute or convalescent COVID-19. Each CDR3 is given without its conserved first and last residue. The D gene is left open where the match is weak. Rows may omit the clone size; those that give it use once, few, many or a size class.

d_call	clone_size	v_call	cdr3_aa
TRBD1	.	TRBV6-5	ASSPQGGYGYT
.	once	TRBV3-1/TRBV3-2	ASSQVAGDYNEQF
.	.	TRBV20-1	SASLGAGNTIY
.	.	TRBV30	AWRQGLLYEQY
TRBD1	.	TRBV7-9	ASSRQGVNTEAF
.	.	TRBV6-7	ASSYSRPLLAEAF
.	.	TRBV28	ASSVGWGVLSIEQY
TRBD1	.	TRBV4-1	ASSQDSETGVIQY
TRBD1	.	TRBV4-3	ASSQGGQGANEKLF
.	.	TRBV9	ASSPTPTGVRRADGYT
.	.	TRBV3-1/TRBV3-2	ASSPDENGRKGYT
TRBD2	.	TRBV6-6	ASSVGRARTDTQY
.	.	TRBV24-1	ATSDGLHYGYT
.	.	TRBV5-6	ASSVERGPQH
TRBD1	once	TRBV5-6	ASSSPGQGYGYT
.	once	TRBV12-3/TRBV12-4	ASSGSYNSPLH
.	.	TRBV7-2	ASSLYTDTQY
.	.	TRBV19	ASISDSAPNSPLH
TRBD2	.	TRBV7-3	ASSFIRGGPNEQF
TRBD2	.	TRBV18	ASSPPSGGVDEQF
.	.	TRBV9	ASSVGGGAPHEQY
.	.	TRBV6-5	ASSYSEFPTVEQY
TRBD1	few	TRBV11-2	ASSRPGQGYEQY
TRBD2	.	TRBV7-2	ASSLAVASGAQY
TRBD2	.	TRBV5-6	ASFYLAGGTETQY
.	.	TRBV3-1/TRBV3-2	ASSQDANRGGYT
TRBD1	.	TRBV19	ASRPQGANYGYT
.	.	TRBV9	ASSPGQFQETQY
.	.	TRBV21-1	ASSKGTGGWTDTQY
.	.	TRBV28	ATRIRGPYEQY
.	.	TRBV19	ASRRTLGRAYYGYT
TRBD2	.	TRBV6-1	ASSEVAGGSYEQY
TRBD1	few	TRBV5-1	ASSATTGGGSETQY
.	.	TRBV6-2/TRBV6-3	ASSDYYYEQY
TRBD2	.	TRBV9	ASSSPGGNEQF
.	.	TRBV10-3	AISDRPERYGYT
TRBD1	.	TRBV7-8	ASSLGRGSPEQF
TRBD2	few	TRBV7-3	ASSPSGVAGELF
.	few	TRBV10-3	AIRRDGGMGEAF